Presented here are 2 T cell receptor beta chains from one specimen sequenced in a study of T-cell memory formation after mild COVID-19. MiXCR was run by TCRdb on the 5' RACE reads, yielding one entry per CDR3 protein. The data hold about 170,000 distinct CDR3 sequences, with 13% observed a single time. What was sequenced was PBMCs or a T cell subset sorted from them (not recorded which). Source of these receptors: a man between 18 and 29 years old who had mild COVID-19 (a few samples of this study predate the infection). Cell type and time point are not known.

This clonotype showed up just a few times. CDR3 DNA sequence: TGTGCCACCAGCAGAGGAGACTTTACGGGGACCAATGAGCAGTTCTTC. Encoded protein: CATSRGDFTGTNEQFF. The V and J genes are TRBV15 and TRBJ2-1; the D gene could be TRBD1 or TRBD2 (5 bases each). The length of the CDR3 is 16 residues. Germline values: CDR1 LNHNV, CDR2 YYDKDF (reference sequence). Trimming took 1 base from V and 6 from J, leaving 16 bases between them.

This clonotype was detected a few times. The chain is built from TRBV25-1 and TRBJ2-7, with no clear D. Trimming removed 3 bases at V and 3 bases at J, with 12 bases between. The germline V gene encodes CDR1 MGHDK and CDR2 SYGVNS. The CDR3 is made up of 14 amino acids. The CDR3 DNA sequence: TGTGCCAGCAGTGATGTTTCGAGGAACTACGAGCAGTACGTC. This codes for CASSDVSRNYEQYV.